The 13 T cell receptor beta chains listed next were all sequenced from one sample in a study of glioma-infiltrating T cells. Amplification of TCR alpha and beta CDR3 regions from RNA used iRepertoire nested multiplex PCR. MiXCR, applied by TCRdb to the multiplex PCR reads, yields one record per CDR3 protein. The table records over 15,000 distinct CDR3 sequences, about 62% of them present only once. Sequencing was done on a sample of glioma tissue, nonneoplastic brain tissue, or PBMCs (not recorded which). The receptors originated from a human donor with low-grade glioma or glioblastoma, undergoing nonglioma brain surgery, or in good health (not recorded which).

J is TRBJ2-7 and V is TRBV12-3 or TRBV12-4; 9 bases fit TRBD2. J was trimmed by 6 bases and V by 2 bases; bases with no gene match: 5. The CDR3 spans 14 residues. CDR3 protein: CASSLSAGGGEQYF. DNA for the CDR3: TGTGCCAGCAGTTTATCTGCGGGAGGGGGCGAGCAGTACTTC.

The CDR3, as DNA: TGTGCCAGCAGTTACTCCCTGAAGGGGGCCTACGAGCAGTACTTC. Amino acids: CASSYSLKGAYEQYF. The chain has TRBV6-2 or TRBV6-3 and TRBJ2-7, with a possible D match to TRBD1 (6 bases). The CDR3 has 15 residues. Trimming shortened V by 0 bases and J by 2 bases, and 11 bases separated the two germline ends. CDR1 is MNHEY, CDR2 SVGEGT, per germline.

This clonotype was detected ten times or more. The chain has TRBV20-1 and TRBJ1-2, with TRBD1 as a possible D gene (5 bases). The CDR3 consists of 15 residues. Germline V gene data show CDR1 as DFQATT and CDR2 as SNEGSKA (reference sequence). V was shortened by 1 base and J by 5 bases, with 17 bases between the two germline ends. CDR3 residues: CSARASGTQKYGYTF. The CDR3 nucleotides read TGCAGTGCTAGAGCCTCAGGGACGCAGAAGTATGGCTACACCTTC.

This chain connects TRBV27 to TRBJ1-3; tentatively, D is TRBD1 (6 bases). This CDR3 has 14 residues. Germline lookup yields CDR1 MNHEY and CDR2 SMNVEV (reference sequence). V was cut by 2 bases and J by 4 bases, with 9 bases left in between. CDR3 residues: CASSLTGRGNTIYF. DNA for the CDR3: TGTGCCAGCAGTTTAACAGGGCGCGGAAACACCATATATTTT.

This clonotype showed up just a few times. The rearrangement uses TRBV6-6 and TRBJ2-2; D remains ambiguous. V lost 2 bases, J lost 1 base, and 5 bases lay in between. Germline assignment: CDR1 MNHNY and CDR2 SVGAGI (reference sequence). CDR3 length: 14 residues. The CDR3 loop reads CASSYRKNTGELFF. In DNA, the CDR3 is TGTGCCAGCAGTTACAGAAAGAACACCGGGGAGCTGTTTTTT.

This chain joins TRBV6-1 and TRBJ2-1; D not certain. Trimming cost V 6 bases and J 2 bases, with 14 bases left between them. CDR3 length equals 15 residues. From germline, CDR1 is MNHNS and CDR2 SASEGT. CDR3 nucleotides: TGTGCCAGCAGCAGATACAGCTCAGCCTACAATGAGCAGTTCTTC. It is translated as CASSRYSSAYNEQFF.

In nucleotides, the CDR3 is TGTGCCAGCAGTTACTCGGAGGGTAGCACAGATACGCAGTATTTT. Translating gives CASSYSEGSTDTQYF. V and J are TRBV6-5 and TRBJ2-3; weak D call: TRBD2 (6 bases). V was cut by 0 bases and J by 0 bases, with 7 bases left in between. In germline, CDR1 is MNHEY, CDR2 SVGAGI. The CDR3 is 15 residues long.

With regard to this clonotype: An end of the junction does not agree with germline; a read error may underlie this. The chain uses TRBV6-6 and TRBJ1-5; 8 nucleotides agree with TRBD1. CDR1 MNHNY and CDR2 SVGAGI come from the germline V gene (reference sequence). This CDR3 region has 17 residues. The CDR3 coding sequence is TGTGCCAGCAGTCACTCGGGAGGACAGGGCATAAGACAGCCCCAGCATTTT. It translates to CASSHSGGQGIRQPQHF.

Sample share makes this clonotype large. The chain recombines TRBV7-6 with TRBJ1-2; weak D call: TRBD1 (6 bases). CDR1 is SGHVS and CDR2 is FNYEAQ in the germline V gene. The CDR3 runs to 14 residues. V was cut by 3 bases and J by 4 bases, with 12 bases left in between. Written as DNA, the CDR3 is TGTGCCAGCAGCTTTCCCGGGGGCGCCTATGGCTACACCTTC. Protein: CASSFPGGAYGYTF.

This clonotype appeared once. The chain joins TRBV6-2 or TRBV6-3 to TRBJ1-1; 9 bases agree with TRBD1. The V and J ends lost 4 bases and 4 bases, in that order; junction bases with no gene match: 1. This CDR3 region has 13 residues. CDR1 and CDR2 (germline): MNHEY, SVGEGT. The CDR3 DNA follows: TGTGCCAGCAGTTCACAGGGGGCCACTGAAGCTTTCTTT. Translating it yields CASSSQGATEAFF.

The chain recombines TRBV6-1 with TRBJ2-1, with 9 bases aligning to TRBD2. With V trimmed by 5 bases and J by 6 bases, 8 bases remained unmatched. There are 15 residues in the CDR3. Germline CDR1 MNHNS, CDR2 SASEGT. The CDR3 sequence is CASSPPGTSSNEQFF. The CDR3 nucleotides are TGTGCCAGCAGTCCTCCCGGGACTAGCAGCAATGAGCAGTTCTTC.

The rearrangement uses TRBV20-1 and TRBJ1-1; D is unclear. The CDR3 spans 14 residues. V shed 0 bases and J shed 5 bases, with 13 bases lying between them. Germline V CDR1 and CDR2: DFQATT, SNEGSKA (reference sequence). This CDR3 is CSARDTADSTEAFF. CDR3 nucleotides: TGCAGTGCTAGAGATACGGCCGATTCGACTGAAGCTTTCTTT.

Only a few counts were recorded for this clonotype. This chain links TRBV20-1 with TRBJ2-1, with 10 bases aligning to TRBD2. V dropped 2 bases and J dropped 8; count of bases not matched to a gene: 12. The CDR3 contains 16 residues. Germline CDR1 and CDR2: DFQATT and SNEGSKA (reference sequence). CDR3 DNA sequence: TGCAGTGCTAGATCCCCCCTAGCGGGAGAGAGTGATGAGCAGTTCTTC. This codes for CSARSPLAGESDEQFF.